A selection of T cell receptor beta chains follows, all from one sample in a study of blood T cell repertoires in COVID-19. Some clones are missing from TCRdb's copy, which holds only in-frame ones; the method was immunoSEQ multiplex PCR. There are 100,000 to 150,000 clones in the sample; around 83% occur only once, and 12% lies in the top ten. Sample: peripheral blood. All receptors come from a man in his fifties or sixties with acute or convalescent COVID-19. CDR3s include the opening cysteine and the closing phenylalanine or tryptophan. The order of the fields is J gene, V gene, D gene, clone size, CDR3 DNA, CDR3 protein. D genes are given only for firm matches. Not all rows give a size; the values are once, few, many and, for expanded clones, a class.

TRBJ2-1 TRBV28 TRBD1 - TGTGCCAGCAGTTTAGGGACAGTCCGCGATGAGCAGTTCTTC CASSLGTVRDEQFF
TRBJ1-2 TRBV28 - few TGTGCCAGCAGTGGTTTACAGGCGACTAACTATGGCTACACCTTC CASSGLQATNYGYTF
TRBJ2-3 TRBV11-2 TRBD2 once TGTGCCAGCAGCAATAGCGGGAGGGCCTCAGATACGCAGTATTTT CASSNSGRASDTQYF
TRBJ2-7 TRBV10-3 TRBD2 few TGTGCCATCAGTGAGGGCAGCGGGAGGGCCTCTAGCTACGAGCAGTACTTC CAISEGSGRASSYEQYF
TRBJ2-7 TRBV27 - few TGTGCCAGCAGGATGGGATTGGGGGGTTCCTACGAGCAGTACTTC CASRMGLGGSYEQYF
TRBJ2-1 TRBV5-4 TRBD2 few TGTGCCAGCAGGCCTAACCCTACGACTAGCGGGAAGCCCCAGGAGTTCTTC CASRPNPTTSGKPQEFF
TRBJ1-5 TRBV24-1 - few TGTGCCACCGGTCGGGGGGATAGCAATCAGCCCCAGCATTTT CATGRGDSNQPQHF
TRBJ2-1 TRBV6-2/TRBV6-3 TRBD2 - TGTGCCAGCAGTTACTCAAGACTAGCGGGAGTAAATGAGCAGTTCTTC CASSYSRLAGVNEQFF
TRBJ2-5 TRBV9 TRBD2 - TGTGCCAGCAGCGCGGGACTAGCGGGAGTTTCCCAGTACTTC CASSAGLAGVSQYF
TRBJ2-7 TRBV27 - few TGTGCCAGCTTTAGCGCCTCCTACGAGCAGTACTTC CASFSASYEQYF
TRBJ2-1 TRBV9 - - TGTGCCAGCAGCGTAGGTGGGGGGTACTCCTACAATGAGCAGTTCTTC CASSVGGGYSYNEQFF
TRBJ2-3 TRBV10-2 TRBD2 once TGCGCCACGAGTAGGGGGTTGGTAGCGGGAAGTCGCACAGATACGCAGTATTTT CATSRGLVAGSRTDTQYF
TRBJ2-3 TRBV10-3 TRBD2 - TGTGCCATCAGTGGCGGGACTAGCGGCCTTAGCACAGATACGCAGTATTTT CAISGGTSGLSTDTQYF
TRBJ1-2 TRBV11-2 TRBD1 - TGTGCCAGCAGCCCTATCCGGGACAGAAACTATGGCTACACCTTC CASSPIRDRNYGYTF
TRBJ2-3 TRBV11-2 - - TGTGCCAGCAGCCGACGGACTAGGGGGGGAGATACGCAGTATTTT CASSRRTRGGDTQYF
TRBJ1-6 TRBV30 - - TGTGCCTGGAGCGGTACCGGTTCCTATAATTCACCCCTCCACTTT CAWSGTGSYNSPLHF
TRBJ2-1 TRBV28 TRBD1 once TGTGCCAGCAGGGAGACAGGGGTTTATGAGGGTGGGCAGTTCTTC CASRETGVYEGGQFF
TRBJ2-5 TRBV18 TRBD2 - TGTGCCAGCTCACTGGGACTAGCGGGCGAGACCCAGTACTTC CASSLGLAGETQYF
TRBJ1-1 TRBV27 - - TGTGCCAGCAGACCGATAGCTGGCACTGAAGCTTTCTTT CASRPIAGTEAFF
TRBJ1-5 TRBV7-2 - - TGTGCCAGCAGCTTTCGTTCGGGGGGGCAGCCCCAGCATTTT CASSFRSGGQPQHF
TRBJ1-3 TRBV7-9 TRBD1 - TGTGCCATCCGACAGGGGCTATCTGGAAACACCATATATTTT CAIRQGLSGNTIYF
TRBJ2-3 TRBV9 TRBD2 once TGTGCCAGCAGCGTAGAGGCGGGAGGGTGGGATACGCAGTATTTT CASSVEAGGWDTQYF
TRBJ1-5 TRBV24-1 - few TGTGCCACCAGTGATTCAAGGGGGGGGCCGATTTATCAGCCCCAGCATTTT CATSDSRGGPIYQPQHF
TRBJ2-1 TRBV19 TRBD2 - TGTGCCAGTAGTAGCAGACTAGCGGATTCCTACAATGAGCAGTTCTTC CASSSRLADSYNEQFF
TRBJ2-3 TRBV23-1 TRBD1 - TGCGCCAGCATTCTTCGGGACAGGCGGAGCGCAGATACGCAGTATTTT CASILRDRRSADTQYF
TRBJ1-1 TRBV21-1 - once TGTGCCAGCAGTGATGCGGTAACAATTCGCACTGAAGCTTTCTTT CASSDAVTIRTEAFF
TRBJ1-2 TRBV28 - - TGTGCCAGCAGTTTCGGGGGGGCCAGAGGCTACACCTTC CASSFGGARGYTF
TRBJ2-7 TRBV5-1 - - TGCGCCAGCAGCTTTGGGTATCGAGCTCCGGGTGAGCAGTACTTC CASSFGYRAPGEQYF
TRBJ1-5 TRBV19 - - TGTGCCAGTAGCTCAACAGGGCTCAATCAGCCCCAGCATTTT CASSSTGLNQPQHF
TRBJ1-1 TRBV6-2/TRBV6-3 TRBD1 once TGTGCCAGCAGTGCTCCGGGACAGGGGAACACTGAAGCTTTCTTT CASSAPGQGNTEAFF